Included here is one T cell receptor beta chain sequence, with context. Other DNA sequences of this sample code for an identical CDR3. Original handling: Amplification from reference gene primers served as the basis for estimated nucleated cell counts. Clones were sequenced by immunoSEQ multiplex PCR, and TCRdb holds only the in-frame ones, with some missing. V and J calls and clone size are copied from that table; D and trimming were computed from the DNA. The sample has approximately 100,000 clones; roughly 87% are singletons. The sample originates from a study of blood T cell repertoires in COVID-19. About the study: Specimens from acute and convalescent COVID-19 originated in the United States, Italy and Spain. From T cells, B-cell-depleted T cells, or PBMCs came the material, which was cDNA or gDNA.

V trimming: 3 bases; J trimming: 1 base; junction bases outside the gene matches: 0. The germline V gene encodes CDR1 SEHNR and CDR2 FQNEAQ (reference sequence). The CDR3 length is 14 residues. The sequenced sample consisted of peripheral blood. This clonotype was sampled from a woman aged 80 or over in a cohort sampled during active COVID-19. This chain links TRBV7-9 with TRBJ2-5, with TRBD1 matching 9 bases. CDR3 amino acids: CASSLGQGQETQYF. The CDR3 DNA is TGTGCCAGCAGCTTGGGACAGGGCCAAGAGACCCAGTACTTC.